The clone carrying this T cell receptor beta chain came up many times. First-strand cDNA used TRAV- and TRBV-specific primers, covering alpha and beta chains. A roughly 22-cycle PCR with a constant-region primer and V-primer adapter amplified TCRs. Amplification of isolated mRNA was accomplished via in vitro transcription. TCRdb re-called the reads with MiXCR, one entry per CDR3 protein. Here the sample spans approximately 70,000 distinct CDR3 sequences, around 32% being singletons. J gave up 3 bases and V 5 bases, and 5 bases lay outside the gene matches. Germline V CDR1 and CDR2: DFQATT, SNEGSKA (reference sequence). The CDR3 consists of 15 residues. This sample stems from a study of low-dose radiotherapy and immunotherapy resistance in tumors. Documented time point: before trial treatment.

The chain has TRBV20-1 and TRBJ2-7; 15 nucleotides match TRBD2. The clonotype originates from a female donor with ovarian cancer. The sample in question was PBMCs, obtained before treatment. DNA of the CDR3: TGCAGTGCTGGGACTAGCGGGGGGCAGAACTACGAGCAGTACTTC. It is translated as CSAGTSGGQNYEQYF.